These 11 T cell receptor beta chains share one sample of origin, sequenced in a study of blood T cells in healthy people across ages. With a J-beta primer mix and a sample-barcoded 5' primer, a second PCR ran roughly 6 to 11 cycles. TCRdb processed the 5' RACE reads anew with MiXCR; each CDR3 protein has one entry. Here the sample spans about 1.4 million distinct CDR3 sequences, around 59% being singletons. The source material was blood. These receptors came from a young man in good health.

The chain uses TRBV13 and TRBJ1-1; perhaps TRBD1 as D (5 bases). Germline CDR1 and CDR2: PRHDT and FYEKMQ (reference sequence). Trimming removed 5 bases from V and 3 bases from J, with 7 bases in between. The CDR3 loop spans 12 amino acids. CDR3 residues: CASSEGDTEAFF. CDR3 nucleotide sequence: TGTGCCAGCAGCGAAGGGGACACTGAAGCTTTCTTT.

This chain joins TRBV7-9 and TRBJ2-1, with 11 bases fitting TRBD2. CDR3 length: 17 amino acids. With V trimmed by 3 bases and J by 1 base, 5 bases remained unmatched. Germline assignment: CDR1 SEHNR and CDR2 FQNEAQ (reference sequence). The CDR3 reads CASSFGSGRDSYNEQFF. CDR3 DNA: TGTGCCAGCAGCTTTGGTAGCGGGAGGGATTCCTACAATGAGCAGTTCTTC.

The table lists this clonotype with a few counts. The chain recombines TRBV9 with TRBJ1-2; D perhaps matches TRBD1 (5 bases). The V end was cut by 0 bases, the J end by 0 bases, with 21 bases between. The CDR3 consists of 19 residues. The germline V gene has CDR1 SGDLS and CDR2 YYNGEE. For the CDR3, the DNA is TGTGCCAGCAGCGTAGCTACAGGCGTTGGCAGCAAAGCTAACTATGGCTACACCTTC. It encodes CASSVATGVGSKANYGYTF.

The chain joins TRBV7-2 to TRBJ2-7; D unclear. Germline V gives CDR1 SGHTA, CDR2 FQGNSA. V was pared by 0 bases and J by 2 bases, with 8 bases between. The CDR3 consists of 14 residues. CDR3 bases: TGTGCCAGCAGCTTAGCTTCACTGACCTACGAGCAGTACTTC. Amino acid sequence: CASSLASLTYEQYF.

There are a few counts of this clonotype. The chain couples TRBV27 to TRBJ2-7; D is ambiguous. CDR3 size: 13 residues. Germline V lookup: CDR1 MNHEY, CDR2 SMNVEV (reference sequence). Trimming took off 4 bases at V and 1 base at J, with 8 bases between the two ends. The CDR3 DNA follows: TGTGCCAGCAGTTGGTCCGGGTCCTACGAGCAGTACTTC. Protein sequence: CASSWSGSYEQYF.

The chain carries TRBV20-1 and TRBJ1-6, with 7 bases identical to TRBD1. The germline gives CDR1 DFQATT, CDR2 SNEGSKA (reference sequence). This CDR3 is 13 amino acids long. V was pared by 6 bases and J by 7 bases, with 6 bases of the junction left unmatched. This CDR3 reads CSAPTGMNSPLHF. The CDR3 nucleotides read TGCAGTGCCCCGACAGGGATGAATTCACCCCTCCACTTT.

The chain joins TRBV7-8 to TRBJ1-1; weak D call: TRBD1 (6 bases). Trimming left V 5 bases short and J 6 bases short, with 16 bases between. CDR1 SGHVS and CDR2 FQNEAQ come from the germline V gene. The CDR3 has 14 amino acids. The CDR3 here is CASSPRTASPEAFF. The CDR3 DNA reads TGTGCCAGCAGCCCCCGGACAGCCTCTCCTGAAGCTTTCTTT.

The rearrangement links TRBV20-1 to TRBJ2-5; 8 bases match TRBD1. Germline loops: CDR1 DFQATT, CDR2 SNEGSKA (reference sequence). The V segment lost 2 bases and the J segment 5 bases; nucleotides outside the gene matches: 7. This CDR3 spans 14 amino acids. CDR3 loop: CSARKSGGGETQYF. The DNA of the CDR3 is TGCAGTGCTAGAAAGTCAGGGGGCGGGGAGACCCAGTACTTC.

The sample holds one count of this clonotype. CDR3 nucleotides: TGCGCCAGCAGCCATCCCGGTCCTGATGAGCAGTTCTTC. This sequence encodes CASSHPGPDEQFF. This chain joins TRBV4-1 and TRBJ2-1; D remains ambiguous. CDR3 length equals 13 residues. CDR1 is MGHRA, CDR2 YSYEKL, per germline. V dropped 3 bases and J dropped 8 bases, with 11 bases sitting between them.

Many counts were recorded for this clonotype. The V call is TRBV4-3, the J call TRBJ1-1, with D perhaps matching TRBD1 (5 bases). Germline values: CDR1 LGHNA, CDR2 YSLEER. The CDR3 sequence is 19 residues long. V was pared by 2 bases and J by 1 base, with 23 bases between. Here the CDR3 reads CASSQRPVMGGYANTEAFF. Here the CDR3 DNA reads TGCGCCAGCAGCCAAAGACCCGTGATGGGGGGATACGCGAACACTGAAGCTTTCTTT.

This clonotype has more than one count but fewer than ten. The gene calls are TRBV7-2 and TRBJ2-3; the D is unclear. The CDR3 contains 12 residues. The V end was cut by 5 bases, the J end by 7 bases, with 10 bases between. CDR1 is SGHTA and CDR2 is FQGNSA in the germline V gene. This chain's CDR3 is CASSKNSNTQYF. The CDR3 region has the DNA TGTGCCAGCAGCAAAAATTCAAATACGCAGTATTTT.